Reported below is one T cell receptor (beta chain). Trimming took off 3 bases at V and 11 bases at J, with 13 bases between the two ends. The CDR3 loop spans 13 amino acids. From germline, CDR1 is MNHNS and CDR2 SASEGT. The data originate from a study of technical replicates of blood from a handful of donors. The assay was immunoSEQ multiplex PCR, and TCRdb's table has in-frame clones only and misses some. The sample lists almost 65,000 clones, 70% to 90% occurring once. The rearrangement links TRBV6-1 to TRBJ1-4; TRBD1 is a possible D gene (5 bases). Specimen: PBMCs. This TCR was sampled from a human donor in good health. Some clones in this sample may be carry-over from other donors' samples. The CDR3 sequence is CASSDRQGGKLFF. DNA for the CDR3: TGTGCCAGCAGTGATCGGCAGGGAGGGAAACTGTTTTTT.